These 13 T cell receptor beta chains share one sample of origin, sequenced in a study of PD-L1 blockade in urothelial cancer. Time point: pretreatment peripheral blood. The method was immunoSEQ multiplex PCR; TCRdb's version includes in-frame clones alone and lacks a portion of them. This table has approximately 79,000 clones, 85% appearing once. The sequencing used PBMCs, collected around atezolizumab (anti-PD-L1) treatment. The receptors derive from a man in his forties with urothelial cancer.

The V and J genes are TRBV7-2 and TRBJ2-7, with D possibly being TRBD1 (5 bases). Germline V CDR1 and CDR2: SGHTA, FQGNSA. This CDR3 region has 15 residues. V was shortened by 3 bases and J by 0 bases, with 12 bases between the two germline ends. CDR3 protein: CASSLSTGNSYEQYF. Here the CDR3 DNA reads TGTGCCAGCAGCTTGTCTACAGGCAACTCCTACGAGCAGTACTTC.

This clone was detected only a few times. The DNA of the CDR3 is TGTGCCAGCAGGTCCTTGTCTAGCGGGGATCTCCAAGAGACCCAGTACTTC. Translation: CASRSLSSGDLQETQYF. The chain recombines TRBV7-9 with TRBJ2-5; 9 nucleotides align to TRBD2. V lost 6 bases and J lost 1; bases outside the gene matches: 12. The CDR3 contains 17 residues. Germline loops: CDR1 SEHNR, CDR2 FQNEAQ (reference sequence).

The CDR3 nucleotides are TGTGCCAGCTCACCACTCTCCCCTAGCGGTTACAATGAGCAGTTCTTC. Its protein product is CASSPLSPSGYNEQFF. V is TRBV18 and J is TRBJ2-1; 7 bases match TRBD2. The CDR3 runs 16 residues. Germline values: CDR1 KGHSH, CDR2 LQKENI. With V trimmed by 1 base and J by 4 bases, 7 bases remained unmatched.

The chain recombines TRBV6-5 with TRBJ2-5; 7 positions agree with TRBD1. The CDR3 contains 15 residues. Trimming took 5 bases from V and 5 from J; bases not matched to a gene: 11. Looked up from germline, CDR1 is MNHEY and CDR2 is SVGAGI. The DNA of the CDR3 is TGTGCCAGCAGTGGCCACGGGACAGACACGGAGACCCAGTACTTC. Translated: CASSGHGTDTETQYF.

This chain connects TRBV28 to TRBJ1-1; D may be TRBD1 (6 bases). The CDR3 sequence is 16 residues long. Germline assignment: CDR1 MDHEN and CDR2 SYDVKM. Trimming shortened V by 2 bases and J by 3 bases, and 16 bases separated the two germline ends. This chain's CDR3 is CASSLNDRILDTEAFF. The DNA of the CDR3 is TGTGCCAGCAGTTTAAACGACAGGATTTTGGACACTGAAGCTTTCTTT.

The chain is built from TRBV6-1 and TRBJ2-7, with D possibly TRBD2 on 6 matching bases. The germline V gene encodes CDR1 MNHNS and CDR2 SASEGT. This CDR3 is built from 14 residues. The V end lost 5 bases, the J end lost 0 bases, and 11 bases lay between the germline ends. CDR3 bases: TGTGCCAGCAGTTCGACTAGACTCTCCTACGAGCAGTACTTC. The encoded protein is CASSSTRLSYEQYF.

The chain employs TRBV4-2 and TRBJ1-2, with 9 positions matching TRBD1. Trimming removed 1 base from V and 8 bases from J; junction bases left unmatched: 11. The CDR3 contains 16 residues. Per germline, CDR1 LGHNA and CDR2 YNFKEQ. This CDR3 reads CASSQARTGAGGGYTF. Written as DNA, the CDR3 is TGTGCCAGCAGCCAAGCCCGGACAGGGGCAGGAGGCGGCTACACCTTC.

This rearrangement joins TRBV6-5 to TRBJ2-1, with 7 bases that match TRBD2. The CDR3 totals 14 residues. V was clipped by 6 bases and J by 6 bases; unmatched bases: 8. Looked up from germline, CDR1 is MNHEY and CDR2 is SVGAGI. The CDR3 region is CASSPGLEVNEQFF. The CDR3 nucleotides are TGTGCCAGCAGCCCTGGACTAGAAGTCAATGAGCAGTTCTTC.

This clone was recorded once. The gene calls are TRBV20-1 and TRBJ2-7; D is possibly TRBD1 (6 bases). V was cut by 3 bases and J by 10 bases, with 13 bases left in between. CDR3 length equals 11 residues. Germline CDR1 is DFQATT and CDR2 is SNEGSKA (reference sequence). The CDR3 nucleotides read TGCAGTGCTAGTACGGACAGACTTCAGTACTTC. It codes for CSASTDRLQYF.

The chain uses TRBV29-1 and TRBJ2-5, with D maybe TRBD1 (5 bases). This CDR3 spans 14 amino acids. Germline V lookup: CDR1 SQVTM, CDR2 ANQGSEA. V shed 6 bases and J shed 2 bases, with 16 bases lying between them. The CDR3 loop reads CSVPGAGNQETQYF. CDR3 bases: TGCAGCGTCCCTGGGGCAGGGAATCAAGAGACCCAGTACTTC.

The chain combines TRBV15 with TRBJ1-1; D uncertain. The ends were cut back, 0 bases at V and 0 bases at J, with 11 bases in the middle. The length of the CDR3 is 16 residues. Germline CDR1 and CDR2: LNHNV and YYDKDF (reference sequence). The DNA for the CDR3 is TGTGCCACCAGCAGAGATAGTAACAGATTGAACACTGAAGCTTTCTTT. It translates to CATSRDSNRLNTEAFF.

This clone came up a few times. The V and J genes are TRBV2 and TRBJ2-2, with 9 positions matching TRBD1. V lost 5 bases and J lost 1; bases outside the gene matches: 2. CDR3 size: 15 residues. Per the germline V gene, CDR1 is SNHLY and CDR2 is FYNNEI. The CDR3 DNA reads TGTGCCAGCAGTCGACAGGGGGTGAACACCGGGGAGCTGTTTTTT. It codes for CASSRQGVNTGELFF.

This chain links TRBV6-5 with TRBJ1-5; 7 bases are a match to TRBD1. Germline lookup yields CDR1 MNHEY and CDR2 SVGAGI. Trimming took 4 bases from V and 3 from J; bases not matched to a gene: 6. The CDR3 has 15 amino acids. The DNA of the CDR3 is TGTGCCAGCAGTTCACAGGGGATGGCCAATCAGCCCCAGCATTTT. Protein sequence: CASSSQGMANQPQHF.